This TCR beta chain was sequenced in a study of blood T cells in healthy people across ages. Findings and caveats of the study: Naive T cell percentage strongly correlated with TCR beta diversity. Unsorted PBMC input precluded a conclusive naive versus antigen-experienced comparison.

Through a sample-barcoded 5' primer and a J-beta primer mix, a second PCR was run for about 6 to 11 cycles. TCRdb reprocessed the 5' RACE reads via MiXCR and lists one record per CDR3 protein. The sample yields around 780,000 distinct CDR3 sequences, 56% seen once. Russia was home to the donors, healthy Caucasian individuals aged roughly 6 to 90. Investigators took approximately 9.4 milliliters of peripheral blood from every donor. In regard to this clonotype: Its antigen remains unknown.

Looked up from germline, CDR1 is DFQATT and CDR2 is SNEGSKA (reference sequence). The ends were cut back, 3 bases at V and 4 bases at J, with 11 bases in the middle. This CDR3 comprises 13 residues. This receptor was identified in a man aged 35 to 55 in good health. This chain uses TRBV20-1 with TRBJ2-3, with TRBD2 as a possible D gene (5 bases). The sequencing sample was made of blood. CDR3 in DNA: TGCAGTGCTAGCCCCCAACTAGCAGATACGCAGTATTTT. Protein sequence: CSASPQLADTQYF.